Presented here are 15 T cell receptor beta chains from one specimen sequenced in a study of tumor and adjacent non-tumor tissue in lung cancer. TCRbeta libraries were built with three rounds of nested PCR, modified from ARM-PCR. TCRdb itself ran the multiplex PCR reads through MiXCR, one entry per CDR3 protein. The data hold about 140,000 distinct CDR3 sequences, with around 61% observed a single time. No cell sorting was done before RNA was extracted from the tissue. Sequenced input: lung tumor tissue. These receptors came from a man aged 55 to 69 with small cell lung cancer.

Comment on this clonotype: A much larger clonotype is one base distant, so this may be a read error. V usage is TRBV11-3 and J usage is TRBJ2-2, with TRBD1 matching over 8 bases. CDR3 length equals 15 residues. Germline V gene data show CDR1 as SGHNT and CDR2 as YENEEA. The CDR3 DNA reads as TGTGCCAGCAGCTCAAGGACAGGGCCGGCCGGGGTGCTGTTTTTT. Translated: CASSSRTGPAGVLFF.

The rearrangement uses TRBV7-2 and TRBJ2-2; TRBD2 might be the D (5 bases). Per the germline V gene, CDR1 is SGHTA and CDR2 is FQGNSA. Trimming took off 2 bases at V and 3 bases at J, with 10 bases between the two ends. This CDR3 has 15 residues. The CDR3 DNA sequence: TGTGCCAGCAGCTTAACTAGGGTCTACACCGGGGAGCTGTTTTTT. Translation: CASSLTRVYTGELFF.

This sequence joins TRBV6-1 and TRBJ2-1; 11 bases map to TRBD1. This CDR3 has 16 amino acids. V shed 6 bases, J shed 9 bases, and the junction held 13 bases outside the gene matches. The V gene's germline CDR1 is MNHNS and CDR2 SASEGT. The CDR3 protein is CASRHSPGQGVREQFF. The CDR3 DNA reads TGTGCCAGCAGACACTCCCCGGGACAGGGGGTGCGTGAGCAGTTCTTC.

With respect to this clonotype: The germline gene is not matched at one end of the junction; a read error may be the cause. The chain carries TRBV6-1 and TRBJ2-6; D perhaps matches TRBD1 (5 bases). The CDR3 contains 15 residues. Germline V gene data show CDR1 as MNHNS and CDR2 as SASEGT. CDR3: CASRRQYSGANILTF. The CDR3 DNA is TGTGCCAGCAGAAGACAGTACTCTGGGGCCAACATCCTGACTTTC.

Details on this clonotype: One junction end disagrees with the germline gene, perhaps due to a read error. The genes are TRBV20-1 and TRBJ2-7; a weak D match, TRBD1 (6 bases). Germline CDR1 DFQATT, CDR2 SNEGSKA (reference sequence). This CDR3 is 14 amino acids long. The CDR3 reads CSVSPGTLSYEQCF. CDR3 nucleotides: TGCAGTGTTTCTCCCGGGACACTCTCCTACGAGCAATGCTTC.

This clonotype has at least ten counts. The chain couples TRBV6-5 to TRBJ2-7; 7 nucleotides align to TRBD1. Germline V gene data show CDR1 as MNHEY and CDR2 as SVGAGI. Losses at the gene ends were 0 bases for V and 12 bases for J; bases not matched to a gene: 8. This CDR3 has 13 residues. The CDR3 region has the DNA TGTGCCAGCAGTTACTCGAACCAGGGGGAAGTGTACGTC. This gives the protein CASSYSNQGEVYV.

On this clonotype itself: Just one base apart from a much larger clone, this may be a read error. CDR3 region: CASSLGQSTGRVAYEQYF. As DNA, the CDR3 is TGTGCCAGCAGCTTGGGCCAATCGACGGGAAGGGTGGCCTACGAGCAGTACTTC. The rearrangement links TRBV5-4 to TRBJ2-7; D may be TRBD2 (5 bases). CDR1 SGHNT and CDR2 YYREEE come from the germline V gene (reference sequence). The CDR3 runs 18 residues. V lost 0 bases and J 2 bases, leaving 21 bases between the germline ends. Full variable domain (remainder filled in from reference TRBV5-4 and TRBJ2-7): ETGVTQSPTHLIKTRGQQVTLRCSSQSGHNTVSWYQQALGQGPQFIFQYYREEENGRGNFPPRFSGLQFPNYSSELNVNALELDDSALYLCASSLGQSTGRVAYEQYFGPGTRLTVT.

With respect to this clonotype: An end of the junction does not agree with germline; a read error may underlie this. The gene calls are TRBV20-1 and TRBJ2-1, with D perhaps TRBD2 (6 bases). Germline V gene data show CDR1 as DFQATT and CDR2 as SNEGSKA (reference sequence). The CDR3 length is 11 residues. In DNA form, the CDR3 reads TGCAGTGAGAGGGGACTGATTGAGCAGCTCTTC. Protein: CSERGLIEQLF.

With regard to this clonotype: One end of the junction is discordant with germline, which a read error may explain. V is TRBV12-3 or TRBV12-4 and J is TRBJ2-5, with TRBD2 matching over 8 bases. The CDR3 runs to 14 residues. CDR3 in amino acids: CASSPGTRGAPSHF. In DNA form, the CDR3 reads TGTGCCAGCAGTCCCGGGACTAGAGGGGCCCCCAGCCATTTC.

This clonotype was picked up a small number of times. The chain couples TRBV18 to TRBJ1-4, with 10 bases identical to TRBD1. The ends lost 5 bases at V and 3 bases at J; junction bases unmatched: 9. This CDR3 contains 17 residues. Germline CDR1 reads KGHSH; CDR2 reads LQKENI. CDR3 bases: TGTGCCAGCTCAACTATGACAGGGGGCGCAGCTAATGAAAAACTGTTTTTT. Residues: CASSTMTGGAANEKLFF.

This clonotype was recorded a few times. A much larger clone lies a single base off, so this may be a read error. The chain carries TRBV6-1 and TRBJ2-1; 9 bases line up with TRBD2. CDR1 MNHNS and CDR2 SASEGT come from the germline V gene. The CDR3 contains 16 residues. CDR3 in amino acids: CANSEYPAGGINEQFF. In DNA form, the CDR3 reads TGTGCCAACAGTGAATATCCGGCGGGAGGGATCAATGAGCAGTTCTTC.

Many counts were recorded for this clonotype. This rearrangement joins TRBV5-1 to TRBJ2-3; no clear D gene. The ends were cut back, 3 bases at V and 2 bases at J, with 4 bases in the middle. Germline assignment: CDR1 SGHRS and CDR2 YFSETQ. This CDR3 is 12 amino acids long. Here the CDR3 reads CASSSDTDTQYF. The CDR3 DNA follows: TGCGCCAGCAGCTCAGACACAGATACGCAGTATTTT. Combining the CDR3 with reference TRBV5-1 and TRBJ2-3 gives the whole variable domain KAGVTQTPRYLIKTRGQQVTLSCSPISGHRSVSWYQQTPGQGLQFLFEYFSETQRNKGNFPGRFSGRQFSNSRSEMNVSTLELGDSALYLCASSSDTDTQYFGPGTRLTVL.

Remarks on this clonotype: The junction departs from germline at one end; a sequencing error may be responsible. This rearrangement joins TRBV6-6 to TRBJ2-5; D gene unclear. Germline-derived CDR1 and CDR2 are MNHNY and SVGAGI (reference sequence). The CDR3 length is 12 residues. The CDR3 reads CASSQSVETQYF. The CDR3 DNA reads TGTGCCAGCAGCCAGAGCGTAGAGACTCAGTACTTC.

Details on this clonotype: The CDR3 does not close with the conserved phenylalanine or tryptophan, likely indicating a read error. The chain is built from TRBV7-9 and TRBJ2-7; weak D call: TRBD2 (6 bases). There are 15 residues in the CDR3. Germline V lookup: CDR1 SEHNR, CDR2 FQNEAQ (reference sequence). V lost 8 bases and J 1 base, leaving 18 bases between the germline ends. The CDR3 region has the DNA TGTGCCAGCGGAGGAGCGGGCTCACCTTCCTACGAGCAGTACCTC. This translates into CASGGAGSPSYEQYL.

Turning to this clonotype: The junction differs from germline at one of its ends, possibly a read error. DNA for the CDR3: TGTGCCTGCAGCTTAGAGGCGGGTGTCTCCTACAAGCAGTACTTC. Its translation: CACSLEAGVSYKQYF. The rearrangement joins TRBV11-2 to TRBJ2-7; a weak D match, TRBD2 (5 bases). The CDR3 runs to 15 residues. Per the germline V gene, CDR1 is SGHAT and CDR2 is FQNNGV.